This paragraph reports one T cell receptor beta chain. Per germline, CDR1 GTSNPN and CDR2 SVGIG (reference sequence). V gave up 7 bases and J gave up 2 bases; unmatched junction bases: 9. The CDR3 is 17 amino acids. In the source study's methods: Reference gene primer amplification yielded estimated nucleated cell counts. Only in-frame clones appear in the TCRdb table, and some are missing; sequencing was by immunoSEQ multiplex PCR. The DNA was the basis for D and trimming; V, J and clone size are from that table. The sample lists around 230,000 clones; around 90% were seen once. The data belong to a study of blood T cell repertoires in COVID-19. The overall study: Material from acute and convalescent COVID-19 was sourced from the United States, Italy and Spain. The analysed material was cDNA or gDNA that came from T cells, B-cell-depleted T cells, or PBMCs.

V is TRBV30 and J is TRBJ2-6; TRBD1 agrees at 12 bases. The TCR was taken from a man between 60 and 75 years old who had recovered from COVID-19. The sequenced material came from peripheral blood. The CDR3 here is CAFSRDRGLPGANVLTF. In nucleotides, the CDR3 is TGTGCCTTCTCCCGGGACAGGGGGCTTCCTGGGGCCAACGTCCTGACTTTC.